This T cell receptor (beta chain) was documented in a study of post-analysis software for immune sequencing data. Unique-molecular-identifier-tagged TCR beta cDNA libraries were used. Starting from about 0.94 to 9.7 million T cells, the study yielded approximately 500,000 cDNA molecules. Each CDR3 protein gets one entry after TCRdb re-called the PCR reads with MiXCR. The sample lists hundreds of thousands of distinct CDR3 sequences, 30% seen once, with approximately 0.6% in the top ten. Overall study findings and caveats: Controls showed lower frequencies than patients for a handful of TRBV segments, and TRBV5-6, TRBV5-1 and TRBV20-1 were among these. Batch-matched samples strongly co-clustered by F measure. Multiple sclerosis patients had significantly lower normalized Chao1 diversity than controls.

A remark on this clonotype: The target antigen is unknown.

Germline lookup yields CDR1 DFQATT and CDR2 SNEGSKA (reference sequence). This CDR3 has 15 amino acids. Sequenced input: blood. The V gene is TRBV20-1, the J gene TRBJ2-7, with 8 bases aligning to TRBD2. The J call is in doubt because the DNA end fits TRBJ2-5 better. This sequence originates from a girl under 18 with multiple sclerosis. CDR3 bases: TGCAGTGTTCCGGACCGGGGGGGCACACGAGAGACCCAGTACTTC. It encodes CSVPDRGGTRETQYF.